A single sample is the source of the 16 T cell receptor beta chains below, sequenced in a study of T cell responses to AZD1222 COVID-19 vaccine (dated by TCRdb to 2020 to 2023). Explained via the paper, the time point label denotes: about 28 days (+/-7) after the second vaccine dose. Libraries were built with the immunoSEQ multiplex PCR assay. TCRdb's version of the immuneACCESS table is confined to in-frame rearrangements and falls short of the full clone set. An unresolved V gene accounts for under half of the shortfall where checked; the remainder is of unknown origin. The sample table holds 90,000 to 150,000 clones, of which roughly nine tenths were seen once. The ten biggest clones cover around 2.6% of the sample. This material consisted of peripheral blood, taken 28 days after the second AZD1222 dose. The source is an adult who received the AZD1222 COVID-19 vaccine.

This clone was detected only a few times. This rearrangement joins TRBV3-1 (or the pseudogene TRBV3-2) to TRBJ2-2; D may be TRBD1 (5 bases). Germline CDR1 and CDR2: LGHDT and YNNKEL (reference sequence). The length of the CDR3 is 16 residues. V was shortened by 0 bases and J by 0 bases, with 8 bases between the two germline ends. The CDR3 spells CASSQDPGSNTGELFF. The CDR3 DNA follows: TGTGCCAGCAGCCAAGATCCAGGGTCGAACACCGGGGAGCTGTTTTTT.

The V call is TRBV21-1, the J call TRBJ2-3; the DNA was not used to check the table's D call, TRBD2. TRBV21-1 is classified as a pseudogene. The CDR3 loop spans 13 amino acids. CDR3 region: CASSKVGDRSQYF. Here the CDR3 DNA reads TGTGCCAGCAGCAAAGTCGGGGATAGGTCGCAGTATTTT.

This rearrangement joins TRBV28 to TRBJ1-6, with TRBD1 matching over 9 bases. J gave up 7 bases and V 2 bases, and 6 bases lay outside the gene matches. Looked up from germline, CDR1 is MDHEN and CDR2 is SYDVKM. The length of the CDR3 is 16 residues. The CDR3 DNA sequence: TGTGCCAGCAGTTTACCCAACAGGGGGCGGAATTCACCCCTCCACTTT. It specifies CASSLPNRGRNSPLHF.

This chain joins TRBV4-3 and TRBJ2-3; the D gene is possibly TRBD1 (5 bases). The CDR3 covers 16 residues. V dropped 6 bases and J dropped 0 bases, with 16 bases sitting between them. Germline CDR1 LGHNA, CDR2 YSLEER. CDR3 amino acids: CASSQGPQSSTDTQYF. DNA of the CDR3: TGCGCCAGCAGTCAGGGCCCGCAATCTAGCACAGATACGCAGTATTTT.

The sample holds a few counts of this clone. V usage is TRBV19 and J usage is TRBJ1-6, with D uncertain. CDR3 length equals 12 residues. The ends were cut back, 6 bases at V and 13 bases at J, with 13 bases in the middle. Germline V gene lookup returns CDR1 LNHDA and CDR2 SQIVND (reference sequence). CDR3 amino acids: CASRVDRGPLHF. CDR3 sequence (DNA): TGTGCCAGTAGGGTGGACCGAGGGCCCCTCCACTTT.

This chain links TRBV7-6 with TRBJ1-1; D might be TRBD1 (6 bases). V was shortened by 5 bases and J by 0 bases, with 19 bases between the two germline ends. Per germline, CDR1 SGHVS and CDR2 FNYEAQ. The CDR3 consists of 17 residues. The chain's CDR3 is CASSPQGPPLLNTEAFF. Written as DNA, the CDR3 is TGTGCCAGCAGCCCTCAGGGGCCCCCTTTATTGAACACTGAAGCTTTCTTT.

V is TRBV11-3 and J is TRBJ2-5; no reliable D call. Germline values: CDR1 SGHNT, CDR2 YENEEA. CDR3 length: 15 amino acids. V dropped 5 bases and J dropped 1 base, with 14 bases sitting between them. CDR3 DNA: TGTGCCAGCAGCCCGGGCTTAGGAATCCAAGAGACCCAGTACTTC. As protein: CASSPGLGIQETQYF.

This clone was detected only once. This chain connects TRBV27 to TRBJ1-2; 8 nucleotides align to TRBD1. CDR3 length: 15 residues. Germline CDR1 is MNHEY and CDR2 is SMNVEV (reference sequence). The trim removed 5 bases at V and 3 bases at J, leaving 8 bases unmatched. CDR3 DNA sequence: TGTGCCAGCAGTCCCCCGGGACAGGCGTACTATGGCTACACCTTC. Protein product: CASSPPGQAYYGYTF.

This chain uses TRBV11-2 with TRBJ2-2, with D perhaps TRBD1 (6 bases). CDR3 length: 14 amino acids. In germline, CDR1 is SGHAT, CDR2 FQNNGV. With 10 bases removed from V and 0 bases from J, the gap between germline ends came to 12 bases. The CDR3 here is CATQGTSNTGELFF. CDR3 sequence (DNA): TGTGCCACCCAGGGGACATCGAACACCGGGGAGCTGTTTTTT.

The chain carries TRBV7-2 and TRBJ1-3, with D possibly being TRBD1 (5 bases). Trimming removed 3 bases from V and 1 base from J, with 7 bases in between. This CDR3 comprises 14 residues. CDR1 and CDR2 (germline): SGHTA, FQGNSA. For the CDR3, the DNA is TGTGCCAGCAGCTTCGACAGTTCTGGAAACACCATATATTTT. The encoded protein is CASSFDSSGNTIYF.

The chain combines TRBV6-5 with TRBJ1-1; D remains ambiguous. This CDR3 spans 14 amino acids. Looked up from germline, CDR1 is MNHEY and CDR2 is SVGAGI. V was shortened by 8 bases and J by 1 base, with 14 bases between the two germline ends. DNA of the CDR3: TGTGCCAGCCAAACTAGACCGAAGAACACTGAAGCTTTCTTT. Encoded protein: CASQTRPKNTEAFF.

This clone came up once. This chain joins TRBV3-1 (or the pseudogene TRBV3-2) and TRBJ1-6, with D unresolved. The CDR3 runs 15 residues. V shed 4 bases and J shed 5 bases, with 12 bases lying between them. Germline CDR1 LGHDT, CDR2 YNNKEL (reference sequence). The CDR3 sequence is CASSRTTGNNSPLHF. For the CDR3, the DNA is TGTGCCAGCAGCCGAACAACCGGGAATAATTCACCCCTCCACTTT.

V is TRBV7-2 and J is TRBJ2-3, with D perhaps matching TRBD2 (6 bases). Germline V lookup: CDR1 SGHTA, CDR2 FQGNSA. The CDR3 consists of 15 residues. With 3 bases removed from V and 5 bases from J, the gap between germline ends came to 15 bases. The CDR3 is CASSFRLGAGDTQYF. CDR3 nucleotides: TGTGCCAGCAGCTTCCGACTAGGGGCCGGAGATACGCAGTATTTT.

The V gene is TRBV15, the J gene TRBJ1-4; possibly TRBD1 for D (5 bases). The length of the CDR3 is 15 residues. Deletions cut 0 bases from V and 11 bases from J, with 16 bases between. Germline CDR1 is LNHNV and CDR2 is YYDKDF (reference sequence). The CDR3 loop reads CATSRDTGGVGKLFF. Written as DNA, the CDR3 is TGTGCCACCAGCAGAGATACAGGAGGGGTAGGGAAACTGTTTTTT.

The chain joins TRBV15 to TRBJ2-1; the match to TRBD1 covers 8 bases. Per germline, CDR1 LNHNV and CDR2 YYDKDF (reference sequence). V dropped 6 bases and J dropped 4; count of bases not matched to a gene: 8. This CDR3 is built from 15 residues. The CDR3 region is CATSKATGEYNEQFF. For the CDR3, the DNA is TGTGCCACCAGTAAAGCGACAGGGGAATACAATGAGCAGTTCTTC.

The chain recombines TRBV28 with TRBJ2-1; D gene uncertain. The CDR3 consists of 12 residues. Germline assignment: CDR1 MDHEN and CDR2 SYDVKM. V was pared by 3 bases and J by 8 bases, with 8 bases between. The CDR3 protein is CASSFSGYEQFF. CDR3 in DNA: TGTGCCAGCAGTTTTTCAGGCTATGAGCAGTTCTTC.